The 4 T cell receptor beta chains reported below all come from one sample, sequenced in a study of a mutant IDH1 vaccine in newly diagnosed glioma. As for time point: week 47, end of study. The investigators gave 300 ug of mutant IDH1 20-mer peptide in each vaccine dose, together with topical imiquimod. Method: immunoSEQ multiplex PCR; TCRdb's copy keeps in-frame clones and lacks some. The sample lists over 50,000 clones, 70% to 85% occurring once. These TCRs' antigens remain unknown. This specimen was PBMCs, taken from a glioma patient whose treatment included an IDH1 peptide vaccine. All receptors come from a woman in her thirties or forties with glioma. Some clones in this sample may be carry-over from other donors' samples.

This clone was counted a few times. The chain couples TRBV23-1 to TRBJ1-2; the D is unclear. TRBV23-1 is noted as an ORF with a role that remains uncertain. The CDR3 totals 13 residues. V shed 11 bases and J shed 4 bases, with 17 bases lying between them. For the CDR3, the DNA is TGCGCCGGCATACTTTGCGGGAGCTATGGCTACACCTTC. It yields the protein CAGILCGSYGYTF.

CDR3 protein: CASGPAGGAHTGELFF. The CDR3 nucleotides are TGTGCTAGTGGTCCAGCCGGGGGGGCCCACACCGGGGAGCTGTTTTTT. The V and J genes are TRBV12-5 and TRBJ2-2; 8 nucleotides agree with TRBD2. CDR1 is LGHNT and CDR2 is FRNRAP in the germline V gene. V lost 5 bases to trimming and J lost 3 bases; unmatched junction nucleotides: 8. The CDR3 consists of 16 residues.

With regard to this clone: A read error may produce the germline difference seen at one junction end. The genes are TRBV7-7 and TRBJ1-6; 9 bases are shared with TRBD1. Per germline, CDR1 SSHAT and CDR2 FNYEAQ (reference sequence). The CDR3 loop spans 17 amino acids. Here the CDR3 DNA reads TGTGCTAGCAGCTCCCGGGACAGGGAACGGTATAATTCACCCCTCCACTTT. Its protein product is CASSSRDRERYNSPLHF.

This chain connects TRBV4-1 to TRBJ1-1; TRBD1 matches 11 bases. CDR3 length: 16 residues. Germline CDR1 MGHRA, CDR2 YSYEKL. Trimming removed 5 bases from V and 5 bases from J; junction bases left unmatched: 10. CDR3 in DNA: TGCGCCAGCAGCTCCCGGACAGGGGGCCTGGGGACTGAAGCTTTCTTT. Translating gives CASSSRTGGLGTEAFF.